These 8 T cell receptor beta chains originate from one sample sequenced in a study of T-cell reconstitution after alpha-beta-depleted transplantation in children. Unique molecular identifiers were used to barcode this TCRbeta library. One entry per CDR3 protein, called by TCRdb with MiXCR from the PCR reads. The sample contains fewer than 700,000 distinct CDR3 sequences, more than 20% of which appear only once. The starting material was PBMCs, mostly from graft donor cells, obtained 360 days after TCRalphabeta/CD19-depleted stem cell transplant. All receptors come from a boy under two years old who had a stem cell transplant for acute myeloid leukemia, so the T cells may come from the graft donor.

There are a few counts of this clonotype. The chain carries TRBV5-1 and TRBJ1-6, with 7 nucleotides matching TRBD1. The germline gives CDR1 SGHRS, CDR2 YFSETQ. The CDR3 loop spans 15 amino acids. V trimming: 4 bases; J trimming: 14 bases; junction bases outside the gene matches: 15. CDR3 sequence (DNA): TGCGCCAGCAGCCTGGGAGGGACAGCCGGGCGTGCCCTCCACTTT. Its translation is CASSLGGTAGRALHF.

The rearrangement links TRBV5-1 to TRBJ2-1, with TRBD2 matching over 8 bases. Germline V gene data show CDR1 as SGHRS and CDR2 as YFSETQ. CDR3 length: 15 residues. V lost 1 base and J lost 5; bases outside the gene matches: 5. In DNA, the CDR3 is TGCGCCAGCAGCTTGTTGGGGCGGGGGGACAATGAGCAGTTCTTC. It codes for CASSLLGRGDNEQFF.

The chain uses TRBV12-3 or TRBV12-4 and TRBJ2-3, with 9 bases identical to TRBD1. J was trimmed by 3 bases and V by 5 bases; bases with no gene match: 3. This CDR3 has 14 residues. The DNA of the CDR3 is TGTGCCAGCAGTGTCGGGACAGGGACAGATACGCAGTATTTT. Residues: CASSVGTGTDTQYF.

The table lists this clonotype with many counts. The chain uses TRBV29-1 and TRBJ2-3, with D perhaps TRBD2 (5 bases). The CDR3 is made up of 12 amino acids. V was trimmed by 5 bases and J by 6 bases, leaving 12 bases between them. Germline V gene lookup returns CDR1 SQVTM and CDR2 ANQGSEA. The CDR3 DNA follows: TGCAGCGTTCATTCCGGGGAGGATACGCAGTATTTT. Translating gives CSVHSGEDTQYF.

Ten or more counts support this clonotype. The rearrangement uses TRBV10-3 and TRBJ2-1; D remains unclear. V dropped 3 bases and J dropped 6 bases, with 12 bases sitting between them. This CDR3 spans 14 amino acids. Germline V gives CDR1 ENHRY, CDR2 SYGVKD. Written as DNA, the CDR3 is TGTGCCATCAGTGATTGGCAGGCCGGCAATGAGCAGTTCTTC. Protein sequence: CAISDWQAGNEQFF.

This clonotype was picked up many times. This chain connects TRBV12-3 or TRBV12-4 to TRBJ2-3, with 8 bases aligning to TRBD2. The CDR3 is 15 amino acids. V lost 6 bases, J lost 5 bases, and 10 bases stayed unmatched. CDR3 sequence: CASSPFGGDGDTQYF. CDR3 in DNA: TGTGCCAGCAGCCCTTTCGGGGGGGATGGAGATACGCAGTATTTT.

The chain recombines TRBV15 with TRBJ2-2; D might be TRBD2 (5 bases). Germline V gene sequence: CDR1 LNHNV, CDR2 YYDKDF (reference sequence). V was clipped by 1 base and J by 4 bases, with 7 bases between them. The CDR3 sequence is 14 residues long. In nucleotides, the CDR3 is TGTGCCACCAGCAGAGCACTAGTCACCGGGGAGCTGTTTTTT. Its protein product is CATSRALVTGELFF. The whole variable domain, filled in from reference TRBV15 and TRBJ2-2, reads DAMVIQNPRYQVTQFGKPVTLSCSQTLNHNVMYWYQQKSSQAPKLLFHYYDKDFNNEADTPDNFQSRRPNTSFCFLDIRSPGLGDTAMYLCATSRALVTGELFFGEGSRLTVL.

This clonotype appeared many times. This sequence joins TRBV12-3 or TRBV12-4 and TRBJ2-1; D is possibly TRBD1 or TRBD2 (7 bases each). Between the trimmed V and J ends, which lost 7 bases and 3 bases, there was a span of 16 bases. The CDR3 sequence is 15 residues long. The CDR3 region is CASTLGGGSYNEQFF. DNA of the CDR3: TGTGCCAGCACTCTGGGAGGGGGCAGCTACAATGAGCAGTTCTTC.